This TCR beta chain was found in a study of T cells in Graves' hyperthyroidism and ophthalmopathy. Germline CDR1 is MNHEY and CDR2 is SVGEGT. V was clipped by 8 bases and J by 3 bases; unmatched bases: 5. This CDR3 spans 14 amino acids. TCR beta CDR3 region amplification was performed from RNA transcripts. HTBI primers were the set used in a first-round RT-PCR of the TCR CDR3. One entry per CDR3 protein, called by TCRdb with MiXCR from the multiplex PCR reads. This table has hundreds of thousands of distinct CDR3 sequences, roughly 15% appearing once. V gene TRBV6-2 or TRBV6-3 combines with J gene TRBJ2-2; the match to TRBD2 covers 8 bases. Sequencing was done on a sample of blood. This sequence originates from a woman between 35 and 50 years old with Graves' ophthalmopathy. In nucleotides, the CDR3 is TGTGCCAGCCGCCTACTAGCGGACACCGGGGAGCTGTTTTTT. It is translated as CASRLLADTGELFF.